This T cell receptor beta chain was documented in a study of cytomegalovirus exposure and HLA in healthy donors. Whole-study context: Tens of millions of unique TCRs, all from HLA-typed donors, were included in an early release of the data.

Remarks on this clone: Its antigen is not known.

60 Vbeta and 13 Jbeta primers were used in PCR. Generated by immunoSEQ multiplex PCR, the TCRdb table keeps only in-frame clones and is missing some. This table holds some 26,000 clones. Germline values: CDR1 LNHDA, CDR2 SQIVND (reference sequence). This CDR3 is built from 20 residues. Trimming removed 8 bases from V and 0 bases from J, with 29 bases in between. Study-wide findings and caveats: In a later analysis, TCR beta V- and J-gene trimming was associated with a missense DCLRE1C variant.

The chain uses TRBV19 and TRBJ1-3; a possible D gene is TRBD1 (6 bases). The TCR was taken from a male donor in good health and CMV-seropositive. The sequenced sample was PBMCs. CDR3: CASQLDPVLQTGSSGNTIYF. The CDR3, as DNA: TGTGCCAGTCAACTTGACCCGGTCCTTCAGACAGGAAGCTCTGGAAACACCATATATTTT. Looking up the rest from reference TRBV19 and TRBJ1-3 gives the full variable domain: DGGITQSPKYLFRKEGQNVTLSCEQNLNHDAMYWYRQDPGQGLRLIYYSQIVNDFQKGDIAEGYSVSREKKESFPLTVTSAQKNPTAFYLCASQLDPVLQTGSSGNTIYFGEGSWLTVV.